Following are 3 T cell receptor beta chains from one sample sequenced in a study of cytomegalovirus exposure and HLA in healthy donors. Primers: 60 Vbeta forward and 13 Jbeta reverse. Profiling relied on immunoSEQ multiplex PCR, and the TCRdb table lists in-frame clones only, not all of them. The sample has fewer than 200,000 clones, 70% to 80% seen once; the top ten hold 13% to 15%. The sample consisted of PBMCs. All receptors come from a woman between 25 and 40 years old in good health and CMV-seropositive.

The J gene is TRBJ1-1, the V gene TRBV28; D unresolved. Deletions cut 3 bases from V and 8 bases from J, with 19 bases between. The CDR3 contains 15 residues. The germline gives CDR1 MDHEN, CDR2 SYDVKM. CDR3 sequence: CASSFQGRGKPEAFF. The CDR3, as DNA: TGTGCCAGCAGTTTCCAAGGTCGCGGCAAACCAGAAGCTTTCTTT.

The chain joins TRBV19 to TRBJ1-4; D may be TRBD1 (6 bases). The V gene lost 7 bases and the J gene lost 5 bases, with 20 bases spanning the gap. The CDR3 spans 16 residues. Germline loops: CDR1 LNHDA, CDR2 SQIVND (reference sequence). The CDR3 sequence is CASNPNPGQENEKLFF. The CDR3 DNA reads TGTGCCAGTAACCCAAATCCGGGACAAGAGAATGAAAAACTGTTTTTT.

The V and J genes are TRBV7-2 and TRBJ1-4, with D unresolved. The CDR3 runs 14 residues. Trimming took 2 bases from V and 15 from J, leaving 19 bases between them. Germline V gives CDR1 SGHTA, CDR2 FQGNSA. DNA of the CDR3: TGTGCCAGCAGCTTAAAAAGGCGCGGCGGCTCCATGTTTTTT. It translates to CASSLKRRGGSMFF.